The 24 T cell receptor beta chains given below trace back to one sample, sequenced in a study of memory CD4+ T cells and cytomegalovirus serostatus. Produced via immunoSEQ multiplex PCR; TCRdb's table is partial and in-frame only. The profile shows about 38,000 clones, 65% to 80% of them singletons. Single viable CD3+CD4+CD8-CD45RO+ cells were sorted as the memory CD4+ T cells. The sample comprised memory CD4+ T cells from blood. The receptors stem from an adult in good health and CMV-seropositive.

The CDR3 bases are TGTGCCAGCAGCTTTTCCCTAGCAGTAACCTACGAGCAGTACTTC. Amino acids: CASSFSLAVTYEQYF. The V call is TRBV5-6, the J call TRBJ2-7; a possible D gene is TRBD2 (5 bases). CDR3 size: 15 residues. Trimming took off 2 bases at V and 2 bases at J, with 14 bases between the two ends. The germline V gene has CDR1 SGHDT and CDR2 YYEEEE.

This chain links TRBV5-1 with TRBJ1-5; tentative D call: TRBD1 (6 bases). CDR3 size: 14 residues. With 0 bases removed from V and 2 bases from J, the gap between germline ends came to 6 bases. Per the germline V gene, CDR1 is SGHRS and CDR2 is YFSETQ. The CDR3 region has the DNA TGCGCCAGCAGCTTGGAGGGGGGCAATCAGCCCCAGCATTTT. Protein: CASSLEGGNQPQHF.

The chain joins TRBV4-1 to TRBJ2-7; perhaps TRBD1 as D (5 bases). This CDR3 region has 16 residues. V lost 3 bases to trimming and J lost 5 bases, with 20 bases between them. Germline V gene data show CDR1 as MGHRA and CDR2 as YSYEKL. The CDR3 nucleotides are TGCGCCAGCAGCCAGGGTGGGGCCCGCCTTGGTAACGAGCAGTACTTC. Translation: CASSQGGARLGNEQYF.

In this sample, this clone is medium-sized. The chain carries TRBV5-1 and TRBJ2-5; 7 bases align to TRBD1. V lost 3 bases and J lost 4; bases outside the gene matches: 9. From germline, CDR1 is SGHRS and CDR2 YFSETQ. The CDR3 has 15 amino acids. DNA of the CDR3: TGCGCCAGCAGCTCCACGGGACAGCTGAGAGAGACCCAGTACTTC. Its translation is CASSSTGQLRETQYF. The variable domain in full, completed from reference TRBV5-1 and TRBJ2-5, reads KAGVTQTPRYLIKTRGQQVTLSCSPISGHRSVSWYQQTPGQGLQFLFEYFSETQRNKGNFPGRFSGRQFSNSRSEMNVSTLELGDSALYLCASSSTGQLRETQYFGPGTRLLVL.

This chain joins TRBV9 and TRBJ2-6; D gene uncertain. This CDR3 region has 17 residues. Trimming took off 0 bases at V and 0 bases at J, with 10 bases between the two ends. The germline CDR1 and CDR2 sequences are SGDLS and YYNGEE. CDR3 nucleotides: TGTGCCAGCAGCGTAGGGGTGGGCGGCTCTGGGGCCAACGTCCTGACTTTC. This translates into CASSVGVGGSGANVLTF.

With respect to this clone: Other DNA sequences in this specimen translate into the identical CDR3. V is TRBV9 and J is TRBJ2-1; no definite D call. The CDR3 is 13 amino acids. Trimming shortened V by 0 bases and J by 4 bases, and 5 bases separated the two germline ends. CDR1 is SGDLS and CDR2 is YYNGEE in the germline V gene. CDR3 sequence: CASSVADYNEQFF. CDR3 in DNA: TGTGCCAGCAGCGTAGCGGATTACAATGAGCAGTTCTTC.

The J gene is TRBJ2-6, the V gene TRBV10-3, with D perhaps matching TRBD1 (6 bases). V lost 6 bases and J lost 2, with 14 bases in between. This CDR3 has 16 amino acids. Per germline, CDR1 ENHRY and CDR2 SYGVKD. The CDR3 here is CAISYTGFTGANVLTF. In nucleotides, the CDR3 is TGTGCCATCAGCTATACAGGGTTTACTGGGGCCAACGTCCTGACTTTC.

The gene calls are TRBV7-2 and TRBJ2-7; D is unresolved. The CDR3 contains 13 residues. CDR1 is SGHTA and CDR2 is FQGNSA in the germline V gene. V shed 5 bases and J shed 4 bases, with 12 bases lying between them. The CDR3: CASSQPPIYEQYF. As DNA, the CDR3 is TGTGCCAGCAGCCAACCACCTATATACGAGCAGTACTTC. The variable domain in full, with the rest retrieved from reference TRBV7-2 and TRBJ2-7, is GAGVSQSPSNKVTEKGKDVELRCDPISGHTALYWYRQSLGQGLEFLIYFQGNSAPDKSGLPSDRFSAERTGGSVSTLTIQRTQQEDSAVYLCASSQPPIYEQYFGPGTRLTVT.

The chain links TRBV4-1 to TRBJ1-2; D possibly corresponds to TRBD1 (6 bases). Germline assignment: CDR1 MGHRA and CDR2 YSYEKL. This CDR3 contains 13 residues. Between the trimmed V and J ends, which lost 0 bases and 7 bases, there was a span of 9 bases. The DNA of the CDR3 is TGCGCCAGCAGCCAAGATCGGGGGCGTGGCTACACCTTC. This gives the protein CASSQDRGRGYTF.

This clone has just a few counts. This chain links TRBV28 with TRBJ2-2; maybe TRBD2 (7 bases). This CDR3 region has 16 residues. The V gene's germline CDR1 is MDHEN and CDR2 SYDVKM. V was pared by 6 bases and J by 3 bases, with 17 bases between. CDR3 amino acids: CASSHGEGGYTGELFF. In DNA form, the CDR3 reads TGTGCCAGCAGCCATGGGGAGGGGGGGTACACCGGGGAGCTGTTTTTT. The full variable domain, its missing parts supplied by reference TRBV28 and TRBJ2-2, is DVKVTQSSRYLVKRTGEKVFLECVQDMDHENMFWYRQDPGLGLRLIYFSYDVKMKEKGDIPEGYSVSREKKERFSLILESASTNQTSMYLCASSHGEGGYTGELFFGEGSRLTVL.

This sequence joins TRBV6-5 and TRBJ1-2; 7 nucleotides match TRBD1. The CDR3 totals 13 residues. Germline V gives CDR1 MNHEY, CDR2 SVGAGI. V shed 6 bases, J shed 2 bases, and the junction held 3 bases outside the gene matches. Here the CDR3 reads CASSPTGNYGYTF. CDR3 nucleotide sequence: TGTGCCAGCAGCCCGACAGGGAACTATGGCTACACCTTC.

V usage is TRBV5-1 and J usage is TRBJ2-6; D unresolved. Between the trimmed V and J ends, which lost 3 bases and 3 bases, there was a span of 4 bases. This CDR3 is 13 amino acids long. Germline CDR1 and CDR2: SGHRS and YFSETQ. CDR3 bases: TGCGCCAGCAGCTCCGGTGGGGCCAACGTCCTGACTTTC. Amino acids: CASSSGGANVLTF.

The V and J genes are TRBV7-2 and TRBJ1-5; D may be TRBD1 (5 bases). Trimming left V 3 bases short and J 4 bases short, with 10 bases between. The CDR3 covers 14 residues. Per the germline V gene, CDR1 is SGHTA and CDR2 is FQGNSA. This CDR3 reads CASSLGERNQPQHF. CDR3 nucleotides: TGTGCCAGCAGCTTGGGGGAACGAAATCAGCCCCAGCATTTT.

This clone occurred once. The gene calls are TRBV7-9 and TRBJ2-3, with 8 bases aligning to TRBD1. Trimming at V came to 5 bases and at J to 6 bases, leaving 13 bases not matched to a gene. The germline V gene encodes CDR1 SEHNR and CDR2 FQNEAQ (reference sequence). The CDR3 sequence is 16 residues long. CDR3 protein: CASSPLRGQGPDTQYF. DNA for the CDR3: TGTGCCAGCAGCCCACTTAGAGGACAGGGACCGGATACGCAGTATTTT. The full variable domain, with the rest looked up from reference TRBV7-9 and TRBJ2-3, is DTGVSQNPRHKITKRGQNVTFRCDPISEHNRLYWYRQTLGQGPEFLTYFQNEAQLEKSRLLSDRFSAERPKGSFSTLEIQRTEQGDSAMYLCASSPLRGQGPDTQYFGPGTRLTVL.

CDR3 sequence reads: CSASQLDEQFF. CDR3 nucleotides: TGCAGTGCTTCCCAATTAGATGAGCAGTTCTTC. This chain uses TRBV20-1 with TRBJ2-1; D unclear. Trimming stripped 5 bases from V and 8 bases from J, with 10 bases between. This CDR3 is 11 amino acids long. CDR1 and CDR2 (germline): DFQATT, SNEGSKA (reference sequence).

This clone has more than one count but fewer than ten. This chain uses TRBV4-3 with TRBJ1-1; no reliable D call. CDR3 length: 13 residues. CDR1 and CDR2 (germline): LGHNA, YSLEER. V dropped 0 bases and J dropped 3 bases, with 5 bases sitting between them. Here the CDR3 reads CASSQDLDTEAFF. The CDR3 DNA reads TGCGCCAGCAGCCAAGATTTGGACACTGAAGCTTTCTTT.

The chain has TRBV5-1 and TRBJ1-4; D might be TRBD1 (5 bases). CDR1 and CDR2 (germline): SGHRS, YFSETQ. This CDR3 has 17 amino acids. V was trimmed by 0 bases and J by 7 bases, leaving 19 bases between them. The CDR3 DNA is TGCGCCAGCAGCTTGGCCAATGATCACCAGGGAGGTGAAAAACTGTTTTTT. Protein sequence: CASSLANDHQGGEKLFF.

This chain links TRBV6-1 with TRBJ1-4; 7 bases line up with TRBD1. The CDR3 consists of 14 residues. J lost 5 bases, V lost 8 bases, and 8 bases had no gene match. Per the germline V gene, CDR1 is MNHNS and CDR2 is SASEGT. CDR3 bases: TGTGCCAGCGCCCCAAGGGGGCGGAATGAAAAACTGTTTTTT. This sequence encodes CASAPRGRNEKLFF.

This clone appeared a few times. The chain recombines TRBV27 with TRBJ2-7; unclear D gene. Germline V CDR1 and CDR2: MNHEY, SMNVEV (reference sequence). Trimming left V 0 bases short and J 4 bases short, with 10 bases between. The CDR3 extends over 14 amino acids. The CDR3 region is CASSLSGERYEQYF. The CDR3 nucleotides are TGTGCCAGCAGTTTATCAGGTGAGAGGTACGAGCAGTACTTC.

The chain links TRBV7-2 to TRBJ2-7; a possible D gene is TRBD1 (5 bases). Trimming pared 5 bases from V and 11 bases from J, leaving 19 bases between. The length of the CDR3 is 13 residues. CDR1 SGHTA and CDR2 FQGNSA come from the germline V gene. This CDR3 reads CASSPPNYPGKYF. DNA of the CDR3: TGTGCCAGCAGCCCCCCAAACTATCCAGGGAAGTACTTC.

In this sample, this clone turned up a few times. CDR3 region: CASSFQPTGTGYQETQYF. In DNA, the CDR3 is TGCGCCAGCAGCTTTCAACCCACCGGGACAGGGTACCAAGAGACCCAGTACTTC. The chain recombines TRBV5-1 with TRBJ2-5; 9 bases are shared with TRBD1. J lost 0 bases, V lost 2 bases, and 11 bases had no gene match. The CDR3 spans 18 residues. Germline V gene lookup returns CDR1 SGHRS and CDR2 YFSETQ.

The CDR3 reads CASSVSGGLGVGTEAFF. The CDR3 DNA sequence: TGTGCCAGCAGCGTATCAGGGGGCCTCGGGGTGGGAACTGAAGCTTTCTTT. The V and J genes are TRBV9 and TRBJ1-1; 8 nucleotides line up with TRBD1. The length of the CDR3 is 17 residues. Germline CDR1 is SGDLS and CDR2 is YYNGEE. Losses at the gene ends were 1 base for V and 5 bases for J; bases not matched to a gene: 13.

This clone was seen a handful of times. The rearrangement uses TRBV4-1 and TRBJ2-5; 7 positions agree with TRBD2. The CDR3 is 17 amino acids. Germline V gives CDR1 MGHRA, CDR2 YSYEKL. The V segment lost 3 bases and the J segment 0 bases; nucleotides outside the gene matches: 10. CDR3 sequence reads: CASSQGAGPSYQETQYF. CDR3 nucleotide sequence: TGCGCCAGCAGCCAGGGAGCGGGACCCTCGTACCAAGAGACCCAGTACTTC.

This clone was found once. J is TRBJ1-5 and V is TRBV7-9; D might be TRBD1 (5 bases). CDR3 size: 12 residues. V lost 10 bases to trimming and J lost 1 base, with 8 bases between them. The germline gives CDR1 SEHNR, CDR2 FQNEAQ (reference sequence). CDR3 nucleotide sequence: TGTGCCACCGGGGACAGCAATCAGCCCCAGCATTTT. It translates to CATGDSNQPQHF.